The 23 T cell receptor beta chains in this list originate from one sample, sequenced in a study of cytomegalovirus exposure and HLA in healthy donors. The PCR made use of 60 Vbeta and 13 Jbeta primers. TCRdb's table, derived via immunoSEQ multiplex PCR, lists solely in-frame clones and lacks some. The table lists 100,000 to 150,000 clones, around 73% of them singletons. The sample was PBMCs. Receptor source: a man younger than 45 in good health and CMV-seropositive.

The chain uses TRBV6-5 and TRBJ2-2, with 10 bases aligning to TRBD1. The germline V gene encodes CDR1 MNHEY and CDR2 SVGAGI. J gave up 3 bases and V 4 bases, and 5 bases lay outside the gene matches. The CDR3 runs 16 residues. CDR3 region: CASSLGQGEDTGELFF. The DNA for the CDR3 is TGTGCCAGCAGTTTAGGACAGGGGGAGGACACCGGGGAGCTGTTTTTT.

The chain carries TRBV28 and TRBJ1-2; 11 positions agree with TRBD1. V lost 2 bases and J lost 5; bases outside the gene matches: 7. The CDR3 has 16 residues. Germline V gene sequence: CDR1 MDHEN, CDR2 SYDVKM. CDR3 amino acids: CASSLGTGGSWYGYTF. Here the CDR3 DNA reads TGTGCCAGCAGTTTAGGGACAGGGGGATCTTGGTATGGCTACACCTTC.

The chain joins TRBV9 to TRBJ2-7; TRBD2 agrees at 7 bases. Germline assignment: CDR1 SGDLS and CDR2 YYNGEE. The CDR3 covers 15 residues. Trimming at V came to 4 bases and at J to 2 bases, leaving 9 bases not matched to a gene. The CDR3 region is CASSTGLAEAYEQYF. In nucleotides, the CDR3 is TGTGCCAGCAGCACCGGTCTAGCGGAGGCCTACGAGCAGTACTTC.

The chain carries TRBV27 and TRBJ2-2; maybe TRBD2 (6 bases). The germline CDR1 and CDR2 sequences are MNHEY and SMNVEV (reference sequence). V was shortened by 2 bases and J by 5 bases, with 18 bases between the two germline ends. The CDR3 length is 17 residues. The chain's CDR3 is CASSLGLFGGGTGELFF. The CDR3, as DNA: TGTGCCAGCAGTTTAGGTTTGTTCGGGGGAGGAACCGGGGAGCTGTTTTTT.

The chain employs TRBV28 and TRBJ1-5; D call uncertain. Trimming removed 6 bases at V and 0 bases at J, with 12 bases between. CDR1 MDHEN and CDR2 SYDVKM come from the germline V gene. The CDR3 contains 15 residues. CDR3 sequence: CASRSSGISNQPQHF. Here the CDR3 DNA reads TGTGCCAGCAGATCATCGGGGATTAGCAATCAGCCCCAGCATTTT. The full variable domain, its missing parts supplied by reference TRBV28 and TRBJ1-5, is DVKVTQSSRYLVKRTGEKVFLECVQDMDHENMFWYRQDPGLGLRLIYFSYDVKMKEKGDIPEGYSVSREKKERFSLILESASTNQTSMYLCASRSSGISNQPQHFGDGTRLSIL.

The chain recombines TRBV5-5 with TRBJ2-1; 10 positions match TRBD2. Germline trimming cut 4 bases from V and 8 bases from J; bases unmatched to any gene: 15. This CDR3 has 17 residues. The germline CDR1 and CDR2 sequences are SGHKS and YYEKEE (reference sequence). CDR3 coding DNA: TGTGCCAGCAGCGGGCGAGCGGGAGGGCCTGATCCTTATGAGCAGTTCTTC. The encoded protein is CASSGRAGGPDPYEQFF.

The V gene is TRBV9, the J gene TRBJ1-5, with D uncertain. Germline V gives CDR1 SGDLS, CDR2 YYNGEE. The germline V and J ends were trimmed by 4 bases and 2 bases, with 7 bases remaining between them. CDR3 length: 13 residues. The CDR3 nucleotides read TGTGCCAGCAGCCGAGGCGGCAATCAGCCCCAGCATTTT. Its protein product is CASSRGGNQPQHF.

The chain recombines TRBV28 with TRBJ2-3, with 9 bases lining up with TRBD2. Looked up from germline, CDR1 is MDHEN and CDR2 is SYDVKM. J gave up 4 bases and V 5 bases, and 13 bases lay outside the gene matches. The CDR3 is made up of 17 amino acids. The CDR3 loop reads CASSIPTSGSNADTQYF. The CDR3 nucleotides are TGTGCCAGCAGTATACCTACTAGCGGGTCGAACGCAGATACGCAGTATTTT.

The chain has TRBV6-1 and TRBJ2-3; D is ambiguous. Germline CDR1 and CDR2: MNHNS and SASEGT. The V end lost 2 bases, the J end lost 6 bases, and 6 bases lay between the germline ends. The CDR3 has 12 amino acids. The CDR3 loop reads CASSERLDTQYF. CDR3 bases: TGTGCCAGCAGTGAACGACTGGATACGCAGTATTTT.

The CDR3 spells CASSFQGSYGNTIYF. Here the CDR3 DNA reads TGTGCCAGCAGCTTTCAGGGGTCGTACGGAAACACCATATATTTT. This chain joins TRBV7-2 and TRBJ1-3, with TRBD1 as a possible D gene (6 bases). The CDR3 extends over 15 amino acids. V was cut by 3 bases and J by 4 bases, with 13 bases left in between. Germline V gene lookup returns CDR1 SGHTA and CDR2 FQGNSA. Complete variable domain (other parts from reference TRBV7-2 and TRBJ1-3): GAGVSQSPSNKVTEKGKDVELRCDPISGHTALYWYRQSLGQGLEFLIYFQGNSAPDKSGLPSDRFSAERTGGSVSTLTIQRTQQEDSAVYLCASSFQGSYGNTIYFGEGSWLTVV.

CDR3 sequence (DNA): TGTGCCAGCAGCCCCGGGACACGATGGACCTTC. As protein: CASSPGTRWTF. The chain couples TRBV6-6 to TRBJ1-2; tentatively, D is TRBD1 (6 bases). In germline, CDR1 is MNHNY, CDR2 SVGAGI (reference sequence). This CDR3 region has 11 residues. The ends were cut back, 6 bases at V and 14 bases at J, with 16 bases in the middle.

CDR3 bases: TGTGCCAGCAGCTTAGATTTACGCTTTCGGGACTTTTCGAACACCGGGGAGCTGTTTTTT. Its translation: CASSLDLRFRDFSNTGELFF. The chain combines TRBV11-2 with TRBJ2-2; D possibly corresponds to TRBD2 (6 bases). The germline gives CDR1 SGHAT, CDR2 FQNNGV. Trimming removed 0 bases from V and 0 bases from J, with 20 bases in between. This CDR3 region has 20 residues.

This chain joins TRBV7-2 and TRBJ2-1; 10 bases line up with TRBD2. The germline gives CDR1 SGHTA, CDR2 FQGNSA. V shed 5 bases, J shed 4 bases, and the junction held 5 bases outside the gene matches. This CDR3 contains 15 residues. The DNA for the CDR3 is TGTGCCAGCAGCATCGGACTAGCGGTATACAATGAGCAGTTCTTC. This translates into CASSIGLAVYNEQFF.

This chain uses TRBV7-2 with TRBJ1-5; TRBD1 is a possible D gene (5 bases). Looked up from germline, CDR1 is SGHTA and CDR2 is FQGNSA. V was shortened by 3 bases and J by 5 bases, with 11 bases between the two germline ends. This CDR3 has 14 residues. Written as DNA, the CDR3 is TGTGCCAGCAGCTTTTTCGGGGGGGATCAGCCCCAGCATTTT. Encoded protein: CASSFFGGDQPQHF.

The V and J genes are TRBV30 and TRBJ2-5; perhaps TRBD2 as D (6 bases). The CDR3 length is 13 residues. The germline gives CDR1 GTSNPN, CDR2 SVGIG (reference sequence). Trimming removed 3 bases at V and 2 bases at J, with 10 bases between. The CDR3 sequence: CAWSPGLQETQYF. The CDR3 DNA is TGTGCCTGGAGCCCCGGACTACAAGAGACCCAGTACTTC.

This clone was found a few times. The chain employs TRBV5-1 and TRBJ2-7, with D perhaps matching TRBD1 (6 bases). CDR1 and CDR2 from the germline V gene are SGHRS and YFSETQ. The CDR3 is 15 amino acids. Deletions cut 0 bases from V and 2 bases from J, with 12 bases between. CDR3: CASSLGLGQPYEQYF. The CDR3 DNA follows: TGCGCCAGCAGCTTGGGATTGGGACAACCCTACGAGCAGTACTTC.

CDR3 in amino acids: CASSLAFQLGYTF. CDR3 nucleotides: TGTGCCAGCAGCTTAGCGTTCCAGTTAGGCTACACCTTC. This rearrangement joins TRBV7-9 to TRBJ1-2; D is unresolved. The V end was cut by 0 bases, the J end by 8 bases, with 10 bases between. CDR1 SEHNR and CDR2 FQNEAQ come from the germline V gene (reference sequence). The CDR3 consists of 13 residues.

The chain has TRBV7-8 and TRBJ1-5, with a tentative D call TRBD1 (5 bases). Germline CDR1 is SGHVS and CDR2 is FQNEAQ. The CDR3 totals 12 residues. Trimming took 6 bases from V and 11 from J, leaving 14 bases between them. The CDR3 DNA sequence: TGTGCCAGCAGTTTTTCCCAAGGGGCCCAGCATTTT. It encodes CASSFSQGAQHF. Full variable domain (missing parts from reference TRBV7-8 and TRBJ1-5): GAGVSQSPRYKVAKRGQDVALRCDPISGHVSLFWYQQALGQGPEFLTYFQNEAQLDKSGLPSDRFFAERPEGSVSTLKIQRTQQEDSAVYLCASSFSQGAQHFGDGTRLSIL.

The chain carries TRBV21-1 and TRBJ2-7; TRBD2, the table's D call, lacks a check against the DNA. TRBV21-1 is an annotated pseudogene. The CDR3 loop spans 19 amino acids. As DNA, the CDR3 is TGTGCCAGCAGCTCCCGGGGCACTAGCGGGGGATATGGGACCTACGAGCAGTACTTC. It translates to CASSSRGTSGGYGTYEQYF.

The rearrangement joins TRBV29-1 to TRBJ2-7; TRBD1 matches 12 bases. Germline V gene lookup returns CDR1 SQVTM and CDR2 ANQGSEA. V trimming: 6 bases; J trimming: 7 bases; junction bases outside the gene matches: 7. The CDR3 is 13 amino acids. Written as DNA, the CDR3 is TGCAGCGTCTCCGGGACAGGGGGCCGGGAGCAGTACTTC. Translating gives CSVSGTGGREQYF.

This sequence joins TRBV27 and TRBJ2-1; tentatively, D is TRBD2 (6 bases). The germline CDR1 and CDR2 sequences are MNHEY and SMNVEV (reference sequence). V lost 5 bases and J lost 9, with 20 bases in between. This CDR3 spans 15 amino acids. The CDR3 nucleotides read TGTGCCAGCAGTCGGGTAATGGCGGGATTACTTGAGCAGTTCTTC. This sequence encodes CASSRVMAGLLEQFF.

The V gene is TRBV6-5, the J gene TRBJ1-3; unclear D gene. In germline, CDR1 is MNHEY, CDR2 SVGAGI. V was pared by 10 bases and J by 4 bases, with 5 bases between. The CDR3 totals 10 residues. CDR3 sequence: CATRGNTIYF. CDR3 nucleotide sequence: TGTGCCACGAGGGGAAACACCATATATTTT.

The V and J genes are TRBV27 and TRBJ2-7; D is uncertain. In germline, CDR1 is MNHEY, CDR2 SMNVEV (reference sequence). The CDR3 is 16 amino acids. With 4 bases removed from V and 3 bases from J, the gap between germline ends came to 19 bases. CDR3 residues: CASSSPTATRLYEQYF. The CDR3 nucleotides read TGTGCCAGCAGTTCTCCTACGGCTACCAGACTCTACGAGCAGTACTTC.